These 25 T cell receptor beta chains share one sample of origin, sequenced in a study of CD4+ T cells in melanoma. Measured with immunoSEQ multiplex PCR; TCRdb has only the in-frame clones, and not every one. Among 20,000 to 25,000 clones, roughly 80% were seen once, and the ten largest hold 3.6%. Sequencing was carried out using cells from a culture (not recorded whether cultured in vitro). These receptors came from a human donor with melanoma.

The gene calls are TRBV2 and TRBJ1-4, with 10 positions matching TRBD1. CDR1 is SNHLY, CDR2 FYNNEI, per germline. The CDR3 consists of 14 residues. V shed 7 bases, J shed 5 bases, and the junction held 4 bases outside the gene matches. CDR3 nucleotides: TGTGCCAGCACTTTGACAGGGGGCAATGAAAAACTGTTTTTT. It is translated as CASTLTGGNEKLFF.

CDR3 DNA: TGTGCCAGCAGCTTGGGCCGAACGGTGGAAGCTTTCTTT. Protein sequence: CASSLGRTVEAFF. This chain uses TRBV7-2 with TRBJ1-1; D not resolved. Trimming cost V 3 bases and J 8 bases, with 13 bases left between them. This CDR3 has 13 amino acids. Germline lookup yields CDR1 SGHTA and CDR2 FQGNSA.

The CDR3 sequence: CSVVQRGGQFYEQYF. In DNA form, the CDR3 reads TGCAGCGTTGTCCAGCGGGGGGGCCAGTTTTACGAGCAGTACTTC. V and J are TRBV29-1 and TRBJ2-7; 10 positions agree with TRBD2. V lost 4 bases, J lost 4 bases, and 10 bases stayed unmatched. CDR1 and CDR2 (germline): SQVTM, ANQGSEA. The CDR3 consists of 15 residues.

CDR3: CASSEFENPGQGPGRVRGYTF. CDR3 DNA sequence: TGCGCCAGCAGTGAGTTTGAGAATCCGGGACAGGGTCCGGGACGTGTTCGGGGCTACACCTTC. This chain links TRBV10-2 with TRBJ1-2, with TRBD1 matching over 9 bases. This CDR3 comprises 21 residues. Germline values: CDR1 WSHSY, CDR2 SAAADI. J was trimmed by 8 bases and V by 1 base; bases with no gene match: 26.

The table lists this clone with a count of one. The CDR3: CASSAEVGGGTDTQYF. For the CDR3, the DNA is TGCGCCAGCAGCGCGGAAGTCGGAGGGGGCACAGATACGCAGTATTTT. The chain couples TRBV5-1 to TRBJ2-3, with a tentative D call TRBD2 (6 bases). The CDR3 length is 16 residues. V was trimmed by 4 bases and J by 1 base, leaving 16 bases between them. CDR1 is SGHRS and CDR2 is YFSETQ in the germline V gene.

The V and J genes are TRBV2 and TRBJ1-5, with D uncertain. Germline CDR1 reads SNHLY; CDR2 reads FYNNEI. The CDR3 loop spans 12 amino acids. V lost 6 bases and J lost 7, with 10 bases in between. CDR3 DNA: TGTGCCAGCAGGGAGCAGGAACAGCCCCAGCATTTT. This gives the protein CASREQEQPQHF.

V gene TRBV6-5 combines with J gene TRBJ2-6, with D uncertain. The CDR3 runs 15 residues. The germline CDR1 and CDR2 sequences are MNHEY and SVGAGI. Trimming cost V 0 bases and J 0 bases, with 3 bases left between them. This chain's CDR3 is CASSYSFSGANVLTF. The CDR3 DNA sequence: TGTGCCAGCAGTTACTCCTTCTCTGGGGCCAACGTCCTGACTTTC.

The V call is TRBV19, the J call TRBJ1-5; the D is unclear. The CDR3 is made up of 14 amino acids. In germline, CDR1 is LNHDA, CDR2 SQIVND (reference sequence). V shed 3 bases and J shed 6 bases, with 12 bases lying between them. CDR3 bases: TGTGCCAGTAGTATCGGAGGTTCCAGTCAGCCCCAGCATTTT. Protein sequence: CASSIGGSSQPQHF.

CDR3 region: CASSQDRAGYTF. In nucleotides, the CDR3 is TGTGCCAGCAGCCAGGACAGGGCTGGCTACACCTTC. The V and J genes are TRBV4-2 and TRBJ1-2; 8 bases match TRBD1. The junction had 1 base not matched to a gene; V was cut back by 3 bases and J by 7 bases. The CDR3 spans 12 residues. CDR1 and CDR2 (germline): LGHNA, YNFKEQ.

V is TRBV6-6 and J is TRBJ2-3, with TRBD2 as a possible D gene (5 bases). The CDR3 extends over 15 amino acids. Trimming removed 3 bases at V and 2 bases at J, with 12 bases between. The germline CDR1 and CDR2 sequences are MNHNY and SVGAGI (reference sequence). The CDR3 reads CASSYSARVTDTQYF. As DNA, the CDR3 is TGTGCCAGCAGTTATTCCGCGCGGGTCACAGATACGCAGTATTTT.

The chain employs TRBV10-3 and TRBJ1-5; perhaps TRBD1 as D (5 bases). This CDR3 contains 16 residues. Germline CDR1 reads ENHRY; CDR2 reads SYGVKD. Trimming removed 6 bases from V and 5 bases from J, with 20 bases in between. CDR3: CAISNFKGYGDQPQHF. CDR3 DNA: TGTGCCATCAGCAACTTCAAGGGGTACGGGGATCAGCCCCAGCATTTT.

CDR3 in DNA: TGTGCCAGCCAAGTCTTTGGCCCCAATTCACCCCTCCACTTT. This encodes CASQVFGPNSPLHF. The chain recombines TRBV27 with TRBJ1-6, with D unresolved. Trimming removed 8 bases from V and 7 bases from J, with 15 bases in between. This CDR3 region has 14 residues. The germline V gene encodes CDR1 MNHEY and CDR2 SMNVEV (reference sequence).

This chain links TRBV9 with TRBJ1-1; 7 nucleotides agree with TRBD1. J gave up 7 bases and V 4 bases, and 16 bases lay outside the gene matches. CDR1 is SGDLS and CDR2 is YYNGEE in the germline V gene. CDR3 length: 16 residues. The CDR3 DNA is TGTGCCAGCAGCCCCACAACCCGGACAGGCTTGCATGAAGCTTTCTTT. Its protein is CASSPTTRTGLHEAFF.

The rearrangement joins TRBV2 to TRBJ2-5, with 9 positions matching TRBD1. Germline loops: CDR1 SNHLY, CDR2 FYNNEI. This CDR3 spans 12 amino acids. The V segment lost 6 bases and the J segment 5 bases; nucleotides outside the gene matches: 1. CDR3 in amino acids: CASRDRGETQYF. The DNA for the CDR3 is TGTGCCAGCAGGGACAGGGGCGAGACCCAGTACTTC.

The V and J genes are TRBV5-1 and TRBJ2-1; D is undetermined. The CDR3 runs to 15 residues. In germline, CDR1 is SGHRS, CDR2 YFSETQ. The V end lost 0 bases, the J end lost 5 bases, and 12 bases lay between the germline ends. CDR3 protein: CASSLAVGANNEQFF. DNA of the CDR3: TGCGCCAGCAGCTTGGCCGTAGGAGCAAACAATGAGCAGTTCTTC.

The chain joins TRBV20-1 to TRBJ2-7, with unresolved D. V gave up 0 bases and J gave up 5 bases, with 5 bases separating them. Germline V CDR1 and CDR2: DFQATT, SNEGSKA (reference sequence). The CDR3 has 11 residues. As DNA, the CDR3 is TGCAGTGCTAGAGATTACCACGAGCAGTACTTC. It codes for CSARDYHEQYF.

The rearrangement links TRBV9 to TRBJ1-1, with D perhaps matching TRBD1 (5 bases). V lost 3 bases to trimming and J lost 3 bases, with 15 bases between them. Germline V gives CDR1 SGDLS, CDR2 YYNGEE. CDR3 length: 15 residues. The DNA for the CDR3 is TGTGCCAGCAGCGCTTGGAGGGGTAGGGACACTGAAGCTTTCTTT. It encodes CASSAWRGRDTEAFF. The full variable domain, its missing parts supplied by reference TRBV9 and TRBJ1-1, is DSGVTQTPKHLITATGQRVTLRCSPRSGDLSVYWYQQSLDQGLQFLIQYYNGEERAKGNILERFSAQQFPDLHSELNLSSLELGDSALYFCASSAWRGRDTEAFFGQGTRLTVV.

This clone was counted a few times. J is TRBJ1-1 and V is TRBV5-1, with 7 bases matching TRBD1. This CDR3 comprises 15 residues. The ends lost 4 bases at V and 2 bases at J; junction bases unmatched: 8. Germline V gives CDR1 SGHRS, CDR2 YFSETQ. The CDR3 DNA follows: TGCGCCAGCAGCCTAACGACAGGGCCCAACACTGAAGCTTTCTTT. Translated, it gives CASSLTTGPNTEAFF.

The genes are TRBV9 and TRBJ2-2; 8 bases fit TRBD1. The CDR3 covers 14 residues. After removal of 4 bases from V and 5 bases from J, the junction contained 4 bases not matched to a gene. Germline-derived CDR1 and CDR2 are SGDLS and YYNGEE. In DNA, the CDR3 is TGTGCCAGCAGCCCCCGGACAGGGACCGGGGAGCTGTTTTTT. It is translated as CASSPRTGTGELFF.

The J gene is TRBJ1-5, the V gene TRBV2; possible D gene TRBD1, 5 bases. Germline CDR1 is SNHLY and CDR2 is FYNNEI. The CDR3 is 13 amino acids. Between the trimmed V and J ends, which lost 6 bases and 8 bases, there was a span of 14 bases. The CDR3 coding sequence is TGTGCCAGCAGGGGACTCCGGGCGGAGCCCCAGCATTTT. Protein sequence: CASRGLRAEPQHF.

Only a few counts were recorded for this clone. V gene TRBV5-4 combines with J gene TRBJ1-2; D is undetermined. Germline assignment: CDR1 SGHNT and CDR2 YYREEE (reference sequence). The ends were cut back, 4 bases at V and 7 bases at J, with 14 bases in the middle. The CDR3 has 13 amino acids. The CDR3 reads CASSPASTVGYTF. In DNA form, the CDR3 reads TGTGCCAGCAGCCCTGCGTCGACGGTTGGCTACACCTTC.

This chain joins TRBV5-6 and TRBJ2-2; unclear D gene. This CDR3 is 12 amino acids long. V shed 6 bases and J shed 4 bases, with 7 bases lying between them. CDR1 SGHDT and CDR2 YYEEEE come from the germline V gene. The DNA for the CDR3 is TGTGCCAGCAAACGGCTCACCGGGGAGCTGTTTTTT. As protein: CASKRLTGELFF.

The rearrangement uses TRBV5-6 and TRBJ2-1; 8 positions match TRBD2. The V gene end was trimmed by 4 bases and the J gene end by 4 bases; junction bases not matched to a gene: 7. The CDR3 spans 15 residues. The V gene's germline CDR1 is SGHDT and CDR2 YYEEEE. As DNA, the CDR3 is TGTGCCAGCAGCGATGGGACTAGTCTTTACAATGAGCAGTTCTTC. This codes for CASSDGTSLYNEQFF.

In its sample, this clone was seen once. The CDR3 here is CASSRSQETQYF. The CDR3 DNA reads as TGTGCCAGCTCTAGAAGCCAAGAGACCCAGTACTTC. This chain links TRBV18 with TRBJ2-5; D unresolved. The V and J ends lost 6 bases and 1 base respectively, with 6 bases between them. CDR3 length: 12 amino acids. The germline V gene has CDR1 KGHSH and CDR2 LQKENI.

This clone was observed once. The rearrangement links TRBV15 to TRBJ2-7; D is possibly TRBD1 or TRBD2 (5 bases each). This CDR3 has 14 amino acids. Per the germline V gene, CDR1 is LNHNV and CDR2 is YYDKDF (reference sequence). With 0 bases removed from V and 3 bases from J, the gap between germline ends came to 9 bases. The CDR3 bases are TGTGCCACCAGCAGAGAGGGACCCGGCTACGAGCAGTACTTC. Protein product: CATSREGPGYEQYF.